The present T cell receptor (beta chain) was sequenced within a study of CD8 T cells in Susac syndrome. Overall study results and limits: The study acknowledged a relatively small number of individuals in its TCR sequencing and HLA analysis. Across the total CD8+ repertoires, approximately 17 Susac-specific public clones were found. The CD8+ TEMRA repertoires yielded roughly 5 such clones.

V lost 5 bases and J lost 1; bases outside the gene matches: 4. CDR1 and CDR2 (germline): SEHNR, FQNEAQ (reference sequence). CDR3 length equals 15 residues. Of note for this clonotype: Its specificity is not known.

RNA was extracted with the RNeasy kit, and a quantity of 0.5 to 1 ug was reverse transcribed using random hexamers. Amplification of the TCR beta CDR3 was carried out by immunoSEQ multiplex PCR, which spanned a total of 54 Vbeta and 13 Jbeta segments. TCRdb independently ran MiXCR on the immunoSEQ multiplex PCR reads; one entry per CDR3 protein. The table has about 120,000 distinct CDR3 sequences, 90% to 95% seen once. This clonotype was sampled from a human donor with Susac syndrome. The material sequenced was CD8+ T cells from PBMCs. The chain links TRBV7-9 to TRBJ2-1; 8 bases line up with TRBD1. For the CDR3, the DNA is TGTGCCAGCAGCGAACGGACAGGGTCCTACAATGAGCAGTTCTTC. Protein product: CASSERTGSYNEQFF.